One sample yielded the 27 T cell receptor beta chains listed below, sequenced in a study of T cell responses to AZD1222 COVID-19 vaccine. Measured with immunoSEQ multiplex PCR; TCRdb has only the in-frame clones, and not every one. This table has 110,000 to 150,000 clones, around 90% appearing once. The sequencing here drew on peripheral blood, taken on day 0 of AZD1222 vaccination. These receptors all come from an adult in good health.

The J gene is TRBJ1-2, the V gene TRBV9, with a tentative D call TRBD1 (5 bases). CDR3 size: 16 residues. In germline, CDR1 is SGDLS, CDR2 YYNGEE. The V end was cut by 0 bases, the J end by 7 bases, with 19 bases between. The CDR3 reads CASSVGFPLGGAGYTF. The CDR3 DNA is TGTGCCAGCAGCGTAGGATTCCCACTGGGGGGAGCTGGCTACACCTTC.

This clone was counted a single time. The chain carries TRBV7-2 and TRBJ2-1; 10 bases line up with TRBD2. Germline V lookup: CDR1 SGHTA, CDR2 FQGNSA. The CDR3 runs 15 residues. V lost 2 bases to trimming and J lost 7 bases; unmatched junction nucleotides: 5. CDR3 region: CASSLKGLAMNEQFF. CDR3 DNA sequence: TGTGCCAGCAGCTTAAAGGGACTAGCGATGAATGAGCAGTTCTTC.

The chain joins TRBV10-2 to TRBJ1-2; 7 bases match TRBD1. Germline V gives CDR1 WSHSY, CDR2 SAAADI. This CDR3 is built from 14 residues. Trimming removed 3 bases from V and 2 bases from J; junction bases left unmatched: 3. Here the CDR3 DNA reads TGCGCCAGCAGTGAAGGGGGCCGCAACTATGGCTACACCTTC. It specifies CASSEGGRNYGYTF.

The chain has TRBV11-2 and TRBJ2-1; TRBD2 matches 9 bases. After removal of 1 base from V and 2 bases from J, the junction contained 3 bases not matched to a gene. From germline, CDR1 is SGHAT and CDR2 FQNNGV. This CDR3 is built from 16 residues. The CDR3 is CASSLGAGGPYNEQFF. The CDR3, as DNA: TGTGCCAGCAGCTTAGGAGCGGGAGGCCCCTACAATGAGCAGTTCTTC.

This chain uses TRBV5-4 with TRBJ1-2; unclear D gene. The CDR3 extends over 14 amino acids. Trimming removed 1 base at V and 5 bases at J, with 12 bases between. Germline lookup yields CDR1 SGHNT and CDR2 YYREEE (reference sequence). The CDR3 nucleotides are TGTGCCAGCAGCTTGTCCGGGTGGGAATATGGCTACACCTTC. Protein sequence: CASSLSGWEYGYTF.

V is TRBV7-2 and J is TRBJ1-3; the D is unclear. V was pared by 2 bases and J by 4 bases, with 6 bases between. Germline CDR1 SGHTA, CDR2 FQGNSA. The CDR3 covers 13 residues. DNA for the CDR3: TGTGCCAGCAGCTTAATTAGAGGAAACACCATATATTTT. Translating it yields CASSLIRGNTIYF.

CDR3 residues: CASTEFRARELFF. CDR3 DNA: TGTGCCAGCACAGAATTCAGGGCGCGGGAGCTGTTTTTT. The chain carries TRBV3-1 (or the pseudogene TRBV3-2) and TRBJ2-2; a possible D gene is TRBD1 (5 bases). The germline CDR1 and CDR2 sequences are LGHDT and YNNKEL (reference sequence). CDR3 length: 13 residues. The V gene lost 7 bases and the J gene lost 9 bases, with 15 bases spanning the gap.

The chain is built from TRBV19 and TRBJ1-5; D might be TRBD1 (6 bases). Per germline, CDR1 LNHDA and CDR2 SQIVND (reference sequence). Trimming left V 7 bases short and J 3 bases short, with 10 bases between. The CDR3 is 13 amino acids. The CDR3 region has the DNA TGTGCCAGTACTAACAGGGACAATCAGCCCCAGCATTTT. It yields the protein CASTNRDNQPQHF.

CDR3 region: CASSLETQYF. CDR3 sequence (DNA): TGTGCCAGCAGTTTGGAGACCCAGTACTTC. V and J are TRBV12-3 or TRBV12-4 and TRBJ2-5; D is unclear. The CDR3 length is 10 residues. V was pared by 3 bases and J by 5 bases, with 1 base between.

CDR3: CATRTSRGDRELFF. The CDR3 coding sequence is TGTGCCACCAGAACAAGTCGAGGGGACAGGGAACTGTTTTTT. The chain recombines TRBV15 with TRBJ1-4; 9 nucleotides line up with TRBD1. The V segment lost 6 bases and the J segment 12 bases; nucleotides outside the gene matches: 11. The CDR3 is made up of 14 amino acids. Germline values: CDR1 LNHNV, CDR2 YYDKDF (reference sequence).

The rearrangement joins TRBV11-2 to TRBJ1-2; the D is unclear. V lost 5 bases and J lost 8, with 12 bases in between. The CDR3 has 12 residues. In germline, CDR1 is SGHAT, CDR2 FQNNGV. The CDR3 coding sequence is TGTGCCAGCAGCGCCGGACTAGGGGGCTACACCTTC. Translating gives CASSAGLGGYTF.

CDR3 amino acids: CASSHWTSGVLYEQYF. As DNA, the CDR3 is TGTGCCAGCAGCCACTGGACTAGCGGGGTGTTATACGAGCAGTACTTC. This sequence joins TRBV3-1 (or the pseudogene TRBV3-2) and TRBJ2-7; 12 positions agree with TRBD2. Looked up from germline, CDR1 is LGHDT and CDR2 is YNNKEL (reference sequence). The CDR3 spans 16 residues. Germline trimming cut 3 bases from V and 4 bases from J; bases unmatched to any gene: 7.

V and J are TRBV7-2 and TRBJ2-7, with a tentative D call TRBD1 (6 bases). The CDR3 consists of 15 residues. V lost 1 base to trimming and J lost 4 bases, with 14 bases between them. Germline V gene sequence: CDR1 SGHTA, CDR2 FQGNSA. CDR3 sequence (DNA): TGTGCCAGCAGCTTAGTCATGGCAGGGGCTTACGAGCAGTACTTC. Translation: CASSLVMAGAYEQYF. The full variable domain, rest sourced from reference TRBV7-2 and TRBJ2-7, is GAGVSQSPSNKVTEKGKDVELRCDPISGHTALYWYRQSLGQGLEFLIYFQGNSAPDKSGLPSDRFSAERTGGSVSTLTIQRTQQEDSAVYLCASSLVMAGAYEQYFGPGTRLTVT.

V gene TRBV7-2 combines with J gene TRBJ1-1, with D possibly TRBD1 on 6 matching bases. V lost 2 bases and J lost 4, with 11 bases in between. CDR3 length: 14 amino acids. Germline lookup yields CDR1 SGHTA and CDR2 FQGNSA. The CDR3 DNA reads TGTGCCAGCAGCTTAACAGGGCCCGCCACTGAAGCTTTCTTT. As protein: CASSLTGPATEAFF.

The chain joins TRBV24-1 to TRBJ2-1; D ambiguous. From germline, CDR1 is KGHDR and CDR2 SFDVKD. The ends were cut back, 5 bases at V and 5 bases at J, with 3 bases in the middle. This CDR3 has 11 amino acids. CDR3 coding DNA: TGTGCCACCAGTGTTCACAATGAGCAGTTCTTC. Encoded protein: CATSVHNEQFF.

This sequence joins TRBV10-3 and TRBJ2-5; TRBD1 aligns across 7 bases. The germline V gene encodes CDR1 ENHRY and CDR2 SYGVKD. The CDR3 runs to 15 residues. With 0 bases clipped from V and 5 bases from J, the junction kept 6 bases outside the gene matches. CDR3 in amino acids: CAISESTGRWETQYF. The DNA of the CDR3 is TGTGCCATCAGTGAGTCGACAGGGAGATGGGAGACCCAGTACTTC.

This clone occurred a few times. The chain combines TRBV24-1 with TRBJ1-6, with D perhaps TRBD1 (5 bases). CDR3 size: 17 residues. V was shortened by 2 bases and J by 7 bases, with 17 bases between the two germline ends. The germline V gene encodes CDR1 KGHDR and CDR2 SFDVKD. The CDR3 DNA is TGTGCCACCAGTGATTGGGGAGGGGAATTGGGGAATTCACCCCTCCACTTT. The encoded protein is CATSDWGGELGNSPLHF.

V and J are TRBV6-5 and TRBJ1-1; the D is unclear. Germline CDR1 MNHEY, CDR2 SVGAGI. Trimming left V 2 bases short and J 1 base short, with 5 bases between. This CDR3 is built from 13 residues. In DNA, the CDR3 is TGTGCCAGCAGTTACGGGGAGAACACTGAAGCTTTCTTT. This gives the protein CASSYGENTEAFF.

About this clone: The junction departs from germline at one end; a sequencing error may be responsible. The rearrangement joins TRBV24-1 to TRBJ2-7; 9 nucleotides match TRBD2. The CDR3 has 13 amino acids. Germline V gene data show CDR1 as KGHDR and CDR2 as SFDVKD. CDR3 nucleotide sequence: TGTGCCACCAGTGACTCTCTAAGCGGGAGGACCTTATTC. Amino acids: CATSDSLSGRTLF.

The rearrangement uses TRBV5-1 and TRBJ2-2; D is possibly TRBD2 (6 bases). The CDR3 runs to 21 residues. In germline, CDR1 is SGHRS, CDR2 YFSETQ. V was shortened by 4 bases and J by 0 bases, with 28 bases between the two germline ends. CDR3: CASSPRGVLGSDRANTGELFF. In nucleotides, the CDR3 is TGCGCCAGCAGCCCCCGCGGGGTTCTTGGCAGCGACCGCGCGAACACCGGGGAGCTGTTTTTT.

This chain links TRBV3-1 (or the pseudogene TRBV3-2) with TRBJ2-7; D is unresolved. V lost 0 bases, J lost 7 bases, and 16 bases lay in between. The CDR3 is 15 residues long. Germline V lookup: CDR1 LGHDT, CDR2 YNNKEL (reference sequence). CDR3 in DNA: TGTGCCAGCAGCCAAGACCAGGTCCCAGGTCGTGAGCAGTACTTC. Protein product: CASSQDQVPGREQYF.

The V call is TRBV19, the J call TRBJ2-2; TRBD1 matches 9 bases. This CDR3 is built from 15 residues. Looked up from germline, CDR1 is LNHDA and CDR2 is SQIVND (reference sequence). V trimming: 9 bases; J trimming: 4 bases; junction bases outside the gene matches: 9. The CDR3: CASKRDRVRTGELFF. The CDR3 DNA reads as TGTGCCAGCAAGCGGGACAGGGTTCGCACCGGGGAGCTGTTTTTT.

The chain couples TRBV5-1 to TRBJ2-7; 10 nucleotides line up with TRBD2. The CDR3 extends over 17 amino acids. The junction had 8 bases not matched to a gene; V was cut back by 0 bases and J by 2 bases. From germline, CDR1 is SGHRS and CDR2 YFSETQ. CDR3 nucleotides: TGCGCCAGCAGCTTGGGGCTAGCGGGAGCGGGGGCCTACGAGCAGTACTTC. Translation: CASSLGLAGAGAYEQYF.

This chain joins TRBV7-2 and TRBJ2-3; maybe TRBD2 (5 bases). The CDR3 extends over 13 amino acids. Trimming stripped 5 bases from V and 5 bases from J, with 11 bases between. Germline CDR1 and CDR2: SGHTA and FQGNSA. CDR3: CASSTKTIDTQYF. CDR3 nucleotides: TGTGCCAGCAGCACCAAGACTATAGATACGCAGTATTTT.

The rearrangement uses TRBV7-8 and TRBJ2-7; D is tentatively TRBD1 or TRBD2 (6 bases each). The CDR3 has 16 amino acids. Trimming left V 1 base short and J 2 bases short, with 15 bases between. Germline CDR1 SGHVS, CDR2 FQNEAQ. CDR3 protein: CASSLESFGGPYEQYF. CDR3 bases: TGTGCCAGCAGCTTAGAGTCATTCGGGGGCCCCTACGAGCAGTACTTC.

The V gene is TRBV18, the J gene TRBJ1-5; D unclear. CDR1 and CDR2 (germline): KGHSH, LQKENI. The CDR3 contains 15 residues. The V and J ends lost 6 bases and 3 bases respectively, with 15 bases between them. For the CDR3, the DNA is TGTGCCAGCTCCTTAGCTGTGGGCTCCAATCAGCCCCAGCATTTT. This encodes CASSLAVGSNQPQHF.

The V and J genes are TRBV7-6 and TRBJ2-6; 7 bases agree with TRBD2. V was clipped by 2 bases and J by 2 bases; unmatched bases: 3. This CDR3 has 16 residues. Per the germline V gene, CDR1 is SGHVS and CDR2 is FNYEAQ. CDR3 in amino acids: CASSLRGGPGANVLTF. CDR3 in DNA: TGTGCCAGCAGCTTAAGGGGAGGGCCTGGGGCCAACGTCCTGACTTTC.